This is a list of T cell receptor beta chains from one sample in a study of blood T cell repertoires in COVID-19. Using immunoSEQ multiplex PCR, the repertoire was profiled, and TCRdb retains in-frame clones only, with some absent. The data contain under 150,000 clones, more than 75% of them singletons. The sample consisted of peripheral blood. These receptors were collected from a man between 65 and 85 years old with active COVID-19. The conserved cysteine and the conserved F or W are not part of the CDR3 here. The order of the fields is J gene, V gene, CDR3 protein.

j_call: TRBJ2-1; v_call: TRBV9; cdr3_aa: ASSVVPTSGRAYNEQF
j_call: TRBJ2-7; v_call: TRBV21-1; cdr3_aa: ASSKEGLAGPPEQY
j_call: TRBJ2-7; v_call: TRBV6-1; cdr3_aa: ASSEGGSSYEQY
j_call: TRBJ2-1; v_call: TRBV4-1; cdr3_aa: ASSQALTGGVLDEQF
j_call: TRBJ1-4; v_call: TRBV10-3; cdr3_aa: AISDPTATNEKLF
j_call: TRBJ2-7; v_call: TRBV11-1; cdr3_aa: ASSLRAGGPYEQY
j_call: TRBJ2-1; v_call: TRBV5-1; cdr3_aa: ASSHGLAGGPTEQF
j_call: TRBJ1-2; v_call: TRBV30; cdr3_aa: AWEGMGNYGYT
j_call: TRBJ2-1; v_call: TRBV4-1; cdr3_aa: ASSQLRTYNEQF
j_call: TRBJ2-5; v_call: TRBV2; cdr3_aa: ASEGGAGETQY
j_call: TRBJ2-3; v_call: TRBV12-3/TRBV12-4; cdr3_aa: ASSLLLDTQY
j_call: TRBJ2-6; v_call: TRBV4-1; cdr3_aa: ASSQDSPGGIAGANVLT
j_call: TRBJ2-1; v_call: TRBV14; cdr3_aa: ASSQAHGLAGASEQF
j_call: TRBJ1-5; v_call: TRBV28; cdr3_aa: ASSLAGTGSQPQH
j_call: TRBJ2-7; v_call: TRBV24-1; cdr3_aa: ATSDDRVPFGEQY
j_call: TRBJ2-5; v_call: TRBV24-1; cdr3_aa: ATSGASGNQETQY
j_call: TRBJ2-3; v_call: TRBV5-3; cdr3_aa: ARSARPPGDTQY
j_call: TRBJ2-7; v_call: TRBV5-1; cdr3_aa: ASSLDGAGTSDEQY
j_call: TRBJ2-2; v_call: TRBV29-1; cdr3_aa: SVGGLSTGELF
j_call: TRBJ2-1; v_call: TRBV18; cdr3_aa: ASSPPFSGGLYNEQF
j_call: TRBJ1-5; v_call: TRBV18; cdr3_aa: ASSVQGSQPQH
j_call: TRBJ2-1; v_call: TRBV19; cdr3_aa: ASSIIRDRTYNEQF
j_call: TRBJ1-1; v_call: TRBV7-3; cdr3_aa: ASSLQGWGPEAF
j_call: TRBJ2-1; v_call: TRBV5-5; cdr3_aa: ASSLGTGPNNEQF
j_call: TRBJ2-1; v_call: TRBV9; cdr3_aa: ASSVGASGTRSSYNEQF
j_call: TRBJ2-1; v_call: TRBV15; cdr3_aa: ATSRDGGSGRAHNEQF
j_call: TRBJ1-1; v_call: TRBV10-3; cdr3_aa: ATSLNTEAF
j_call: TRBJ1-2; v_call: TRBV19; cdr3_aa: ASTEDSNYGYT
j_call: TRBJ2-1; v_call: TRBV30; cdr3_aa: AWSSTEAGEQF
j_call: TRBJ2-7; v_call: TRBV27; cdr3_aa: ASSPGTGPYEQY
j_call: TRBJ2-7; v_call: TRBV24-1; cdr3_aa: ATSVTWTGSSYEQY
j_call: TRBJ1-1; v_call: TRBV5-8; cdr3_aa: ASRMGQKAF
j_call: TRBJ2-1; v_call: TRBV28; cdr3_aa: ASSLSTSGRDEQF
j_call: TRBJ2-5; v_call: TRBV7-2; cdr3_aa: ASSLGGQQKTQY
j_call: TRBJ2-7; v_call: TRBV5-1; cdr3_aa: ASSQPTGTSSYEQY
j_call: TRBJ2-3; v_call: TRBV11-1; cdr3_aa: ASSLALDTITDTQY
j_call: TRBJ2-1; v_call: TRBV7-2; cdr3_aa: ASSPSPLGWNEQF
j_call: TRBJ1-2; v_call: TRBV7-2; cdr3_aa: ASSPGQPPYGYT
j_call: TRBJ1-5; v_call: TRBV30; cdr3_aa: AWSRGRQQPQH
j_call: TRBJ2-7; v_call: TRBV4-2; cdr3_aa: ARSQAGGEGAGEQY
j_call: TRBJ1-2; v_call: TRBV2; cdr3_aa: ASRPDRGDGYT